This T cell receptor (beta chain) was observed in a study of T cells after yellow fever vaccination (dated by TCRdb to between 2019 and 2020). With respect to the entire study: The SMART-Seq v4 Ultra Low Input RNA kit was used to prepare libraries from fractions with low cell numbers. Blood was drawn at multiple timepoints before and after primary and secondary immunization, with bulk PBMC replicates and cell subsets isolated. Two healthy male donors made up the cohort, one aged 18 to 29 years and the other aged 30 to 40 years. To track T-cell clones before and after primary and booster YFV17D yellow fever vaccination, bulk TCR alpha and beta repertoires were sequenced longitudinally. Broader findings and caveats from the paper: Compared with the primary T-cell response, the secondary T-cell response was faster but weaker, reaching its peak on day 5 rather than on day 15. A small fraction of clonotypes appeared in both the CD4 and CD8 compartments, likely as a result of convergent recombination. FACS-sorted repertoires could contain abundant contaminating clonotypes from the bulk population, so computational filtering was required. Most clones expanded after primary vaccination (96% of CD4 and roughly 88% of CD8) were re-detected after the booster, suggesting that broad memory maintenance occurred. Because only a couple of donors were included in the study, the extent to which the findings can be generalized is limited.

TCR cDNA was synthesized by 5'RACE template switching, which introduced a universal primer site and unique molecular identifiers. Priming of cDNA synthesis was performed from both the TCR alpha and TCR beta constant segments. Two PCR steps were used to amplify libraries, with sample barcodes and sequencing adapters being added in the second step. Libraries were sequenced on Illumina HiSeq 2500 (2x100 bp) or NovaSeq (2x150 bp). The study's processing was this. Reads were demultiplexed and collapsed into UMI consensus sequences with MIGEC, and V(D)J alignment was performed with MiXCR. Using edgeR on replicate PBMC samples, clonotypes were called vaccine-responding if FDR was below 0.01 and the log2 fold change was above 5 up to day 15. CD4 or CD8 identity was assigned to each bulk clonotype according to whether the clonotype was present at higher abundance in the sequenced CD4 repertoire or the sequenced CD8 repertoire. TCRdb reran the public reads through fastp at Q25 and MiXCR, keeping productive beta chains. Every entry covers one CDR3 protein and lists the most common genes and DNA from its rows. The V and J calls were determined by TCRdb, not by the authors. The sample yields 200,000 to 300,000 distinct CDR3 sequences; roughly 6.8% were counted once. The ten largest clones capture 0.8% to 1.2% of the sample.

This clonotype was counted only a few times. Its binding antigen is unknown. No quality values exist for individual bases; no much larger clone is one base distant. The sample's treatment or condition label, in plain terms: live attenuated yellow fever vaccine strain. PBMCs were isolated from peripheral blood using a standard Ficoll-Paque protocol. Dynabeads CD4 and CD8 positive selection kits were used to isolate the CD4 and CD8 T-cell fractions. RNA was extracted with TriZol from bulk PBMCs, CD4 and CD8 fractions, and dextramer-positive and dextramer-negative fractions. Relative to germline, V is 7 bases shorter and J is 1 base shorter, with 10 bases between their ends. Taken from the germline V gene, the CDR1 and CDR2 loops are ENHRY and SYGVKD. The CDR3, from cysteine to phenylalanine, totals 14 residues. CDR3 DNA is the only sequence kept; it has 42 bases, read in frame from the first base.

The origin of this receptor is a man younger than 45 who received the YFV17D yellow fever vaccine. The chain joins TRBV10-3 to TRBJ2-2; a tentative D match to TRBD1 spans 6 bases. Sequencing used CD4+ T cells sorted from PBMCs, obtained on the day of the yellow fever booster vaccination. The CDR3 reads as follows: CAITGTLNTGELFF. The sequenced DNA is TGTGCCATCACCGGGACACTGAACACCGGGGAGCTGTTTTTT.